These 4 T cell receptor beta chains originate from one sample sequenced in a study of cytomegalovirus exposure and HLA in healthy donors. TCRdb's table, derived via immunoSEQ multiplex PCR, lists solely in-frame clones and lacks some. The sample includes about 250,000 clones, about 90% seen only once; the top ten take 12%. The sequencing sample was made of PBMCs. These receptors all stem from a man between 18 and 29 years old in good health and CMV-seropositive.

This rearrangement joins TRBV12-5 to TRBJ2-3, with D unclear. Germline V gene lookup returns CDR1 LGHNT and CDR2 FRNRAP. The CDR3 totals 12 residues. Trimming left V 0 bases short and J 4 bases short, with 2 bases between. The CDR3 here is CASGLVADTQYF. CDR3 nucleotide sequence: TGTGCTAGTGGTTTGGTGGCAGATACGCAGTATTTT.

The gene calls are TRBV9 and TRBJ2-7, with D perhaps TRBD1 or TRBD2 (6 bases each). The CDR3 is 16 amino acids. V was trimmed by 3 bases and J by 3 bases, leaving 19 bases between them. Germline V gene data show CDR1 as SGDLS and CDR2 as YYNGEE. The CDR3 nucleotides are TGTGCCAGCAGCGCCCTTTCGGGGGCAGGAGTCTACGAGCAGTACTTC. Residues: CASSALSGAGVYEQYF.

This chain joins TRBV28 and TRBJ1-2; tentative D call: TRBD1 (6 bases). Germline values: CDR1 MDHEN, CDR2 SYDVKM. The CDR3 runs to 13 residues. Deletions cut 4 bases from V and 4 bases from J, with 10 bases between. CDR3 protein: CASSWGQLYGYTF. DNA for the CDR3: TGTGCCAGCAGTTGGGGGCAGCTCTATGGCTACACCTTC.

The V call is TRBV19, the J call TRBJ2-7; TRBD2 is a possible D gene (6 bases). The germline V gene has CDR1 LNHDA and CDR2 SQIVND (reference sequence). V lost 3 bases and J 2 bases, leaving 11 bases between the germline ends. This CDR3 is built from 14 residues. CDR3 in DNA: TGTGCCAGTAGTATGCGGGACGGAGCCTACGAGCAGTACTTC. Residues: CASSMRDGAYEQYF.